This TCR beta chain appears in the sequencing data of a study of blood T cell repertoires in COVID-19. Study-level information: Italy, Spain and the United States were the sources of the convalescent and acute COVID-19 samples.

Participant-given clinical history determined each cohort assignment. V dropped 4 bases and J dropped 4 bases, with 19 bases sitting between them. The CDR3 spans 17 residues. Germline-derived CDR1 and CDR2 are KGHDR and SFDVKD. The protocol was immunoSEQ multiplex PCR, while the TCRdb copy is restricted to in-frame clones and leaves out a portion. This table holds over 150,000 clones, 82% found once. The V and J genes are TRBV24-1 and TRBJ1-5; D not certain. The sequenced sample consisted of PBMCs or T cells enriched from blood (not recorded which). The receptor was isolated from a middle-aged man who had recovered from COVID-19. Here the CDR3 reads CATSDSTGPSGNQPQHF. CDR3 nucleotides: TGTGCCACCAGTGACTCAACCGGCCCGTCAGGAAATCAGCCCCAGCATTTT.